This T cell receptor (beta chain) was recorded in a study of blood T cell repertoires in COVID-19. Repertoires were generated with immunoSEQ multiplex PCR, while TCRdb's copy carries only in-frame clones and drops some. The sample has roughly 100,000 clones, 88% seen once. V shed 6 bases and J shed 6 bases, with 17 bases lying between them. Germline values: CDR1 MNHEY, CDR2 SVGEGT. The CDR3 has 14 amino acids. This clonotype originated in a woman in her sixties or seventies with acute or convalescent COVID-19. J is TRBJ1-2 and V is TRBV6-2 or TRBV6-3; a possible D gene is TRBD1 (5 bases). Sequenced input: peripheral blood. CDR3 in DNA: TGTGCCAGCAGCCACCGGGGGACGGTGGATGGCTACACCTTC. Protein: CASSHRGTVDGYTF.